This entry lists 27 T cell receptor beta chains sequenced from one sample in a study of glioma-infiltrating T cells. TCR alpha and beta CDR3 regions were amplified from RNA using iRepertoire nested multiplex PCR. TCRdb re-analysed the multiplex PCR reads in MiXCR, keeping a single row per CDR3 protein. The data contain 300,000 to 450,000 distinct CDR3 sequences, 41% of them singletons. Sequencing input: glioma tissue, nonneoplastic brain tissue, or PBMCs (not recorded which). Source of these receptors: a human donor with low-grade glioma or glioblastoma, undergoing nonglioma brain surgery, or in good health (not recorded which).

Comment on this clonotype: A read error may produce the germline difference seen at one junction end. The chain employs TRBV2 and TRBJ1-1, with D perhaps TRBD1 (6 bases). The CDR3 runs to 13 residues. Germline V gene lookup returns CDR1 SNHLY and CDR2 FYNNEI. CDR3 region: CASEQARDTEGFF. The CDR3 nucleotides read TGTGCCAGCGAACAAGCTAGGGACACTGAAGGTTTCTTT.

In this sample, this clonotype turned up a few times. This chain joins TRBV7-2 and TRBJ2-1, with 8 bases that match TRBD1. The CDR3 contains 16 residues. V lost 1 base to trimming and J lost 0 bases; unmatched junction nucleotides: 2. CDR1 SGHTA and CDR2 FQGNSA come from the germline V gene. CDR3 sequence (DNA): TGTGCCAGCAGCTTAGAGGGGACAGGCTCCTACAATGAGCAGTTCTTC. Translating gives CASSLEGTGSYNEQFF.

Remarks on this clonotype: Being one base from a much bigger clone, this may be a read error. The chain has TRBV7-2 and TRBJ2-7; 7 nucleotides agree with TRBD2. The CDR3 loop spans 14 amino acids. CDR1 is SGHTA and CDR2 is FQGNSA in the germline V gene. V trimming: 0 bases; J trimming: 2 bases; junction bases outside the gene matches: 1. DNA for the CDR3: TGTGCCAGCAGCTTAGCTCGGGGGGCCTACGAGCAGTACTTC. Translating gives CASSLARGAYEQYF.

The chain uses TRBV6-1 and TRBJ2-3, with D tentatively TRBD2 (5 bases). V lost 1 base, J lost 0 bases, and 8 bases lay in between. Germline CDR1 reads MNHNS; CDR2 reads SASEGT. This CDR3 contains 15 residues. This CDR3 is CASSEVEASTDTQYF. The CDR3 bases are TGTGCCAGCAGTGAAGTGGAGGCTAGCACAGATACGCAGTATTTT.

There are many counts of this clonotype. V and J are TRBV6-1 and TRBJ2-5; 9 bases fit TRBD2. Trimming at V came to 5 bases and at J to 0 bases, leaving 10 bases not matched to a gene. The CDR3 length is 17 residues. CDR1 is MNHNS, CDR2 SASEGT, per germline. The CDR3 bases are TGTGCCAGCAGTCACGGGCAGACTAGCGGCTACCAAGAGACCCAGTACTTC. This codes for CASSHGQTSGYQETQYF.

This clonotype appeared once. This may be a read error, as it is one base from a much larger clone. The rearrangement joins TRBV4-2 to TRBJ2-7; 13 nucleotides agree with TRBD2. Germline V lookup: CDR1 LGHNA, CDR2 YNFKEQ. The ends lost 5 bases at V and 4 bases at J; junction bases unmatched: 11. This CDR3 has 17 residues. CDR3 in amino acids: CASSKSGLAGVNYEQYF. As DNA, the CDR3 is TGTGCCAGCAGCAAATCCGGACTAGCGGGAGTCAATTACGAGCAGTACTTC.

The chain couples TRBV27 to TRBJ2-1; 13 nucleotides agree with TRBD2. The J call may be faulty, since TRBJ2-4 better matches the DNA end. The germline gives CDR1 MNHEY, CDR2 SMNVEV (reference sequence). The CDR3 runs 16 residues. CDR3 DNA sequence: TGTGCCAGCAGTCCGGGGACTAGCGGGACCAATGGGGATCAGTACTTC. Amino acids: CASSPGTSGTNGDQYF.

This clonotype was counted a single time. This chain connects TRBV29-1 to TRBJ1-2; D unresolved. The CDR3 is 11 amino acids. Trimming removed 6 bases from V and 3 bases from J, with 8 bases in between. CDR1 SQVTM and CDR2 ANQGSEA come from the germline V gene. The CDR3: CSVERDYGYTF. CDR3 bases: TGCAGCGTCGAACGAGACTATGGCTACACCTTC.

The genes are TRBV4-1 and TRBJ2-3, with TRBD2 as a possible D gene (5 bases). This CDR3 contains 14 residues. Trimming removed 3 bases at V and 2 bases at J, with 9 bases between. The germline CDR1 and CDR2 sequences are MGHRA and YSYEKL. CDR3 DNA sequence: TGCGCCAGCAGCCATTCCGGGGACACAGATACGCAGTATTTT. Its translation is CASSHSGDTDTQYF.

Points on this clonotype: This may come from a read error, since a much larger clone is one base off. The genes are TRBV18 and TRBJ1-1; D call uncertain. This CDR3 comprises 14 residues. Germline V lookup: CDR1 KGHSH, CDR2 LQKENI. V was trimmed by 6 bases and J by 2 bases, leaving 13 bases between them. The CDR3 nucleotides read TGTGCCAGCTCCCAAACTAGTGGAAACACTGAAGCTTTCTTT. It translates to CASSQTSGNTEAFF.

With regard to this clonotype: This may arise from a read error, as a much more abundant clone is one base away. CDR3 DNA: TGTGCCAGCAGTTACTCGGCACTAGCGGATTACGAGCAGTACTTC. It codes for CASSYSALADYEQYF. J is TRBJ2-7 and V is TRBV6-2 or TRBV6-3; 8 bases match TRBD2. Looked up from germline, CDR1 is MNHEY and CDR2 is SVGEGT. The junction had 5 bases not matched to a gene; V was cut back by 0 bases and J by 4 bases. The CDR3 runs to 15 residues.

In its sample, this clonotype was seen many times. V usage is TRBV20-1 and J usage is TRBJ2-1; 7 bases are a match to TRBD2. This CDR3 spans 14 amino acids. With 0 bases clipped from V and 4 bases from J, the junction kept 3 bases outside the gene matches. Germline-derived CDR1 and CDR2 are DFQATT and SNEGSKA (reference sequence). The CDR3 DNA follows: TGCAGTGCTAGAGACGGACTAGAGTACAATGAGCAGTTCTTC. As protein: CSARDGLEYNEQFF.

The chain carries TRBV20-1 and TRBJ2-1; the match to TRBD2 covers 12 bases. CDR1 is DFQATT, CDR2 SNEGSKA, per germline (reference sequence). The CDR3 covers 16 residues. The CDR3 DNA sequence: TGCAGCGTTGGGGGGACTAGCGGGCTCTCCTACAATGAGCAGTTCTTC. Amino acids: CSVGGTSGLSYNEQFF.

This clonotype was detected a few times. Sequence at one end of the junction differs from germline and may be a read error. This chain joins TRBV10-2 and TRBJ1-1; perhaps TRBD1 as D (5 bases). The germline V gene encodes CDR1 WSHSY and CDR2 SAAADI. The CDR3 has 13 amino acids. The CDR3 protein is CAPAGQGSSEAFF. The CDR3 nucleotides are TGTGCCCCCGCCGGGCAGGGAAGTAGCGAAGCTTTCTTT.

The table lists this clonotype with a few counts. One end of the junction is discordant with germline, which a read error may explain. CDR3 sequence: CTSSLRGQSQETQYF. The CDR3 DNA reads as TGCACCAGCAGTCTACGGGGACAGAGCCAAGAGACCCAGTACTTC. This chain uses TRBV27 with TRBJ2-5; 7 nucleotides align to TRBD1. Germline V lookup: CDR1 MNHEY, CDR2 SMNVEV (reference sequence). There are 15 residues in the CDR3.

The CDR3 sequence: CSARDARQGYSNQPQHF. Written as DNA, the CDR3 is TGCAGTGCTAGAGATGCTAGGCAGGGGTATAGCAATCAGCCCCAGCATTTT. The chain recombines TRBV20-1 with TRBJ1-5; D is perhaps TRBD1 (6 bases). The germline gives CDR1 DFQATT, CDR2 SNEGSKA (reference sequence). The CDR3 runs to 17 residues. V gave up 0 bases and J gave up 0 bases, with 15 bases separating them.

This clonotype was recorded a few times. The chain employs TRBV4-2 and TRBJ1-4; 9 nucleotides match TRBD1. The CDR3 totals 19 residues. CDR1 and CDR2 (germline): LGHNA, YNFKEQ. The V gene end was trimmed by 0 bases and the J gene end by 4 bases; junction bases not matched to a gene: 12. The CDR3 DNA reads TGTGCCAGCAGCCAAGATGGGAGTAGCGGGGACAGGGATAATGAAAAACTGTTTTTT. It specifies CASSQDGSSGDRDNEKLFF.

This clonotype was counted a few times. The J gene is TRBJ2-1, the V gene TRBV20-1, with D possibly matching TRBD2 (5 bases). V lost 0 bases and J lost 4, with 13 bases in between. Germline V gene lookup returns CDR1 DFQATT and CDR2 SNEGSKA (reference sequence). The CDR3 loop spans 15 amino acids. In nucleotides, the CDR3 is TGCAGTGCTAGAGATCTGGCTAGCAGATACAATGAGCAGTTCTTC. Encoded protein: CSARDLASRYNEQFF.

This clonotype was seen more than once but under ten times. The V gene is TRBV7-3, the J gene TRBJ2-1; 15 positions match TRBD2. V lost 5 bases and J lost 12; bases outside the gene matches: 8. The germline V gene encodes CDR1 SGHTA and CDR2 FQGTGA. The CDR3 has 15 amino acids. The CDR3: CASSPPGLAGGRQFF. The CDR3 DNA is TGTGCCAGCAGCCCCCCGGGACTAGCGGGAGGAAGGCAGTTCTTC.

Concerning this clonotype: This may be a read error: a much more frequent sequence differs by one nucleotide. V and J are TRBV4-1 and TRBJ1-5, with D possibly TRBD1 on 6 matching bases. Germline V gene data show CDR1 as MGHRA and CDR2 as YSYEKL. This CDR3 spans 15 amino acids. The chain's CDR3 is CAGSFDRGGGQPQHF. The CDR3 DNA sequence: TGCGCCGGCAGCTTCGACCGAGGGGGTGGTCAGCCCCAGCATTTT.

This clonotype was observed a single time. A read error may account for a junction end that differs from germline. The chain employs TRBV20-1 and TRBJ2-7; TRBD1 might be the D (6 bases). The CDR3 runs to 14 residues. Germline V gene data show CDR1 as DFQATT and CDR2 as SNEGSKA (reference sequence). In DNA form, the CDR3 reads TGCAGTTCTAGAGTGGCAGGGGAAACCTACGAGCAGTACTTC. Translation gives CSSRVAGETYEQYF.

V usage is TRBV28 and J usage is TRBJ2-6; 9 nucleotides line up with TRBD1. The CDR3 loop spans 18 amino acids. V lost 3 bases, J lost 0 bases, and 6 bases stayed unmatched. Germline CDR1 is MDHEN and CDR2 is SYDVKM. DNA of the CDR3: TGTGCCAGCAGTTTCGTGACAGGGGGACACTCTGGGGCCAACGTCCTGACTTTC. Its translation is CASSFVTGGHSGANVLTF.

Remarks on this clonotype: This is likely a read error, given that the CDR3 carries no conserved phenylalanine or tryptophan at its end. This chain joins TRBV20-1 and TRBJ2-7, with 7 bases fitting TRBD2. The CDR3 runs 14 residues. Trimming cost V 5 bases and J 3 bases; bases outside gene matches: 10. Germline V CDR1 and CDR2: DFQATT, SNEGSKA (reference sequence). CDR3 coding DNA: TGCAGTGCTCCCCGGCCGGGGGGTTTCTACGAGCAGTACATC. Residues: CSAPRPGGFYEQYI.

With regard to this clonotype: This clone may be a read error of a much larger clone one base away. In DNA, the CDR3 is TGTGCCAGAAGTACCGACAGGGAGTTCTTAGATACGCAGTATTTT. Amino acids: CARSTDREFLDTQYF. This chain links TRBV28 with TRBJ2-3; 7 nucleotides match TRBD1. After removal of 9 bases from V and 5 bases from J, the junction contained 14 bases not matched to a gene. This CDR3 region has 15 residues. Germline V gene sequence: CDR1 MDHEN, CDR2 SYDVKM.

V is TRBV12-3 or TRBV12-4 and J is TRBJ2-1; D gene unclear. Trimming left V 5 bases short and J 10 bases short, with 18 bases between. The CDR3 totals 14 residues. The CDR3 nucleotides read TGTGCCAGCAGTCCTCTCCTTGGGCCCTGGGAGCAGTTCTTC. This codes for CASSPLLGPWEQFF.

Remarks on this clonotype: An end of the junction differs from the germline gene, which may be a read error. The chain links TRBV10-3 to TRBJ2-1; 9 bases align to TRBD2. This CDR3 comprises 15 residues. The germline V gene encodes CDR1 ENHRY and CDR2 SYGVKD. CDR3 loop: CAVSEGLADYNEQFF. Written as DNA, the CDR3 is TGTGCCGTCAGTGAGGGACTAGCAGATTACAATGAGCAGTTCTTC.

This chain joins TRBV15 and TRBJ2-6, with 9 nucleotides matching TRBD2. This CDR3 region has 19 residues. V trimming: 3 bases; J trimming: 2 bases; junction bases outside the gene matches: 11. The germline V gene encodes CDR1 LNHNV and CDR2 YYDKDF (reference sequence). The CDR3 spells CATSSGGGGRAPGANVLTF. CDR3 sequence (DNA): TGTGCCACCAGCAGTGGGGGCGGCGGGAGGGCCCCTGGGGCCAACGTCCTGACTTTC.